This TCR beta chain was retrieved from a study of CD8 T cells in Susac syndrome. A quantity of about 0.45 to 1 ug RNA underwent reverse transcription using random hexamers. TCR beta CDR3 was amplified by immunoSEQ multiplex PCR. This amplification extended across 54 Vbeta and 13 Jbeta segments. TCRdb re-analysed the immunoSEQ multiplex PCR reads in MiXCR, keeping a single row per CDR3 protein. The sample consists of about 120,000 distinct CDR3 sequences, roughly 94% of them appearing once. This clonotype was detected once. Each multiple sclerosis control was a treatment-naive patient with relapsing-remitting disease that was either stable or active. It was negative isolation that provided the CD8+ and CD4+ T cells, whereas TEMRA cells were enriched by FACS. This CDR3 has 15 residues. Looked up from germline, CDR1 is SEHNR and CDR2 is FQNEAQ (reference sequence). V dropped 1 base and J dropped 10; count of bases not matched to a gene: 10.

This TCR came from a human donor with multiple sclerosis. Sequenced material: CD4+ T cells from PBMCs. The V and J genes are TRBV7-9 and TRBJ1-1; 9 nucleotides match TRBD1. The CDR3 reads CASSLGPGQGRGAFF. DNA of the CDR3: TGTGCCAGCAGCTTAGGGCCGGGACAGGGTAGAGGAGCTTTCTTT.